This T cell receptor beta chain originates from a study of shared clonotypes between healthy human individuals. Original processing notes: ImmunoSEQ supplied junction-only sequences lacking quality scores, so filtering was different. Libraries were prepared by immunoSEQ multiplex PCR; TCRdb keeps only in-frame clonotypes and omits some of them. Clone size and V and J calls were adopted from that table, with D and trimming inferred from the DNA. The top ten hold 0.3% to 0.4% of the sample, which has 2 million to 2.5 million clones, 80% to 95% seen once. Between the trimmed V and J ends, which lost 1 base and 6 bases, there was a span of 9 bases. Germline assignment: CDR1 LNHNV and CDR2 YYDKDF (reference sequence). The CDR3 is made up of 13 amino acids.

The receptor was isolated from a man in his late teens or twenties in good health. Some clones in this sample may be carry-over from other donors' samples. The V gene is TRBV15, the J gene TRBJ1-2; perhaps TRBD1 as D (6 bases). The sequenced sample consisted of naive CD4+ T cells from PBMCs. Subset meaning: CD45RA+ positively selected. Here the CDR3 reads CATSRGTADGYTF. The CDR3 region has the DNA TGTGCCACCAGCAGAGGGACAGCTGATGGCTACACCTTC.